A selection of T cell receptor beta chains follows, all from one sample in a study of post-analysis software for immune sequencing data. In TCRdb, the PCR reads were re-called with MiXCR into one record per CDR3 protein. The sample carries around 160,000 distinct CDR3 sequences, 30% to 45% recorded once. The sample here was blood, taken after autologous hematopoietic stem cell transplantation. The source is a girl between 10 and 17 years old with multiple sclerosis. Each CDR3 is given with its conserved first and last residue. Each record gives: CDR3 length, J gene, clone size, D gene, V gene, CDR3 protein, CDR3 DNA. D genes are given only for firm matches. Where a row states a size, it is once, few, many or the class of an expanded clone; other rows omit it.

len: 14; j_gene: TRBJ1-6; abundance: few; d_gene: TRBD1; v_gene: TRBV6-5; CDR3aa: CASTLDRVNSPLHF; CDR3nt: TGTGCCAGCACCTTGGACAGGGTTAATTCACCCCTCCACTTT
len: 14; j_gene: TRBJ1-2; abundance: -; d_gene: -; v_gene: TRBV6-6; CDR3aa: CASIPGQATRGYTF; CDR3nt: TGTGCCAGCATTCCTGGACAAGCAACGCGAGGCTACACCTTC
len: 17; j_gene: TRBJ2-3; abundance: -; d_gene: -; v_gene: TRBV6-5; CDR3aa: CASSYSRWGAKADTQYF; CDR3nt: TGTGCCAGCAGTTACTCTCGGTGGGGGGCAAAGGCAGATACGCAGTATTTT
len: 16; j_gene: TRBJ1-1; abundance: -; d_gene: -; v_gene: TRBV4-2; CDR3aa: CTSSPTSDTVNTEAFF; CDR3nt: TGTACCAGCAGCCCGACCTCGGACACCGTGAACACTGAAGCTTTCTTT
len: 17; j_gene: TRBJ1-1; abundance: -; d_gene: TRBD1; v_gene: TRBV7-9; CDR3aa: CASSLVPGQGADTEAFF; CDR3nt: TGTGCCAGCAGCTTAGTACCGGGACAGGGGGCAGACACTGAAGCTTTCTTT
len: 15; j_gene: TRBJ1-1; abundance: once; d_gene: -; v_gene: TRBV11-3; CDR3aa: CASSLDLTGNTEAFF; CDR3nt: TGTGCCAGCAGCTTAGATTTGACAGGGAACACTGAAGCTTTCTTT
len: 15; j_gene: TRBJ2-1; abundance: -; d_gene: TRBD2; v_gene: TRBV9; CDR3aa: CASSGLAGADNEQFF; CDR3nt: TGTGCCAGCAGCGGACTAGCGGGAGCGGACAATGAGCAGTTCTTC
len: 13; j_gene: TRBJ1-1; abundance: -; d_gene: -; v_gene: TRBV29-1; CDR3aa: CSAGAGVGTEAFF; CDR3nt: TGCAGCGCCGGGGCAGGCGTGGGGACTGAAGCTTTCTTT
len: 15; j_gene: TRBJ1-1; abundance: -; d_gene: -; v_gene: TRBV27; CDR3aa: CASSSRPGRVTEAFF; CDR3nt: TGTGCCAGCAGTAGCCGACCGGGGCGGGTCACTGAAGCTTTCTTT
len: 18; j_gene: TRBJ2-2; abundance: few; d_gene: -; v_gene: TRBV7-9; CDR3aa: CASSLRGRQVVNTGELFF; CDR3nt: TGTGCCAGCAGCTTACGCGGGAGACAGGTCGTGAACACCGGGGAGCTGTTTTTT
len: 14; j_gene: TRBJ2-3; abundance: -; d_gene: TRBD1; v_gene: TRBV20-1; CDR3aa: CSAGARGMTDTQYF; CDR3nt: TGCAGTGCTGGCGCCAGGGGGATGACAGATACGCAGTATTTT
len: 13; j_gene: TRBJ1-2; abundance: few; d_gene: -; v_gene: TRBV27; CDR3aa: CASSPGTYNGYTF; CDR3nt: TGTGCCAGCAGCCCTGGAACTTACAATGGCTACACCTTC
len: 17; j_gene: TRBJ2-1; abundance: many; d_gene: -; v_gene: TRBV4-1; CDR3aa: CASSQDRGGHSYNEQFF; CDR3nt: TGCGCCAGCAGCCAAGATAGGGGGGGCCACTCCTACAATGAGCAGTTCTTC
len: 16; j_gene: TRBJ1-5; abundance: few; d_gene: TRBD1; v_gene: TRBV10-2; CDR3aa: CASRDGQGGPNQPQHF; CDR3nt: TGCGCCAGCAGGGACGGACAGGGGGGACCCAATCAGCCCCAGCATTTT
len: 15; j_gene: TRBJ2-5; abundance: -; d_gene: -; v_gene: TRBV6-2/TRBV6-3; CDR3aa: CASSYGSDAQETQYF; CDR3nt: TGTGCCAGCAGTTACGGTTCGGACGCTCAAGAGACCCAGTACTTC
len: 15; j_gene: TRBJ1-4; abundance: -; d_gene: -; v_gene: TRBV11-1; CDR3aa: CASSAAAATNEKLFF; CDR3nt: TGTGCCAGCAGCGCCGCAGCCGCAACTAATGAAAAACTGTTTTTT
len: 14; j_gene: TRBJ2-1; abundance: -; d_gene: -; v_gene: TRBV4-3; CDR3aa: CASSQEGSWNEQFF; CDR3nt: TGCGCCAGCAGCCAAGAAGGCTCTTGGAATGAGCAGTTCTTC
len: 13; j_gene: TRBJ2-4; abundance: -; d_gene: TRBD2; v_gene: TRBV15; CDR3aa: CATSTIAGEGEYF; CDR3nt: TGTGCCACCAGCACAATAGCGGGAGAGGGGGAGTACTTC
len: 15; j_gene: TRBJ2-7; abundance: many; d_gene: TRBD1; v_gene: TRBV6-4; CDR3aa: CASSDPGQVGYEQYF; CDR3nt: TGTGCCAGCAGTGACCCGGGACAGGTGGGTTACGAGCAGTACTTC
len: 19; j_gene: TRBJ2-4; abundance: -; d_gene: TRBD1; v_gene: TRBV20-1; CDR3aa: CSATTPGQGARVAKNIQYF; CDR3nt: TGCAGTGCTACCACCCCGGGACAGGGGGCGAGAGTGGCCAAAAACATTCAGTACTTC
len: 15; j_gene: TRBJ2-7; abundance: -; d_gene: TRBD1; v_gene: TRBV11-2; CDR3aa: CASSLGQGGGYEQYF; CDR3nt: TGTGCCAGCAGCTTAGGACAGGGTGGGGGCTACGAGCAGTACTTC
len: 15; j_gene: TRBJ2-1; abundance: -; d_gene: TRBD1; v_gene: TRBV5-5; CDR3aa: CASSPYRADRDEQFF; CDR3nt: TGTGCCAGCAGCCCCTACCGGGCCGACAGGGATGAGCAGTTCTTC
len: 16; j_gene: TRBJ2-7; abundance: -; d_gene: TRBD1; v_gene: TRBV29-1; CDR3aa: CSVPPSPGQPYNEQYF; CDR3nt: TGCAGCGTCCCACCCTCCCCGGGACAGCCCTACAATGAGCAGTACTTC
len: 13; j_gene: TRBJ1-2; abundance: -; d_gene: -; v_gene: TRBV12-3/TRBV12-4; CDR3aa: CASRMTGTYGYTF; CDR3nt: TGTGCCAGCAGAATGACAGGCACTTATGGCTACACCTTC
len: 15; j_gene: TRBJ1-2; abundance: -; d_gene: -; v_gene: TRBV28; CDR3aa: CASSFSPPGNYGYTF; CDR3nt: TGTGCCAGCAGTTTTTCGCCACCTGGGAACTATGGCTACACCTTC
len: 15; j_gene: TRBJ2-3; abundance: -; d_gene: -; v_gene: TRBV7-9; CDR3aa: CASSITGKHTDTQYF; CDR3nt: TGTGCCAGCAGCATCACAGGAAAACACACAGATACGCAGTATTTT
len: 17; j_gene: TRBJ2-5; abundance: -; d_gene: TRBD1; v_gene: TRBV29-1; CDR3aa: CSVGPQHPSTGAETQYF; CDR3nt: TGCAGCGTTGGTCCCCAGCACCCCTCGACAGGGGCAGAGACCCAGTACTTC
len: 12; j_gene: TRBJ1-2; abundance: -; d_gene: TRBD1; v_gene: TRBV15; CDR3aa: CATGGTAYGYTF; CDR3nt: TGTGCCACCGGCGGGACAGCCTATGGCTACACCTTC
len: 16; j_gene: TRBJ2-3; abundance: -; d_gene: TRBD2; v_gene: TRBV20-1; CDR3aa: CSASTRGLAGADTQYF; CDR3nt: TGCAGTGCTAGTACCCGGGGACTAGCGGGAGCAGATACGCAGTATTTT
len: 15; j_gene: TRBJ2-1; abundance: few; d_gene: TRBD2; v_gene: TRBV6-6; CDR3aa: CASSSPGLANNEQFF; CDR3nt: TGTGCCAGCAGTTCCCCGGGACTAGCGAACAATGAGCAGTTCTTC
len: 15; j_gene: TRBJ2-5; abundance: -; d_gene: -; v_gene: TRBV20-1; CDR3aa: CSAAPYFDGKETQYF; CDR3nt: TGCAGTGCTGCCCCTTACTTCGACGGGAAAGAGACCCAGTACTTC
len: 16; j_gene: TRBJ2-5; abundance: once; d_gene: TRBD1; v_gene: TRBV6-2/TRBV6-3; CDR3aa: CASSYSRDRGPETQYF; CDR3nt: TGTGCCAGCAGTTACTCGCGGGACAGGGGGCCGGAGACCCAGTACTTC
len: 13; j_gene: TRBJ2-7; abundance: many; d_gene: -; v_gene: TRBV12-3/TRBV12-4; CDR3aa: CASSLSLPYEQYF; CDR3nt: TGTGCCAGCAGTTTGTCACTTCCCTACGAGCAGTACTTC
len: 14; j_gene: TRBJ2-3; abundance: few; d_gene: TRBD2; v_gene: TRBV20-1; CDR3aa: CSARAGVGTDTQYF; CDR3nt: TGCAGTGCCAGAGCGGGAGTAGGTACAGATACGCAGTATTTT
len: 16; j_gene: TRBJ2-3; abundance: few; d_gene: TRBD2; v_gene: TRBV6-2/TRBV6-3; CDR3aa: CASSTRTSGPLDTQYF; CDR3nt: TGTGCCAGCAGCACCAGGACTAGCGGACCATTAGATACGCAGTATTTT
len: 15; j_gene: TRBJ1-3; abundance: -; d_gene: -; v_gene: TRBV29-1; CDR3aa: CSVEIGAGVRNTIYF; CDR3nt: TGCAGCGTTGAAATAGGGGCAGGCGTAAGAAACACCATATATTTT
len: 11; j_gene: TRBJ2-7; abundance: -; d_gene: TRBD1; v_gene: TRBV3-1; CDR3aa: CASTGGYEQYF; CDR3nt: TGTGCCAGCACAGGGGGCTACGAGCAGTACTTC
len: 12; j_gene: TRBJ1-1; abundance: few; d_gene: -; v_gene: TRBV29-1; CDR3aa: CSALGDNTEAFF; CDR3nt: TGCAGCGCGCTGGGGGACAACACTGAAGCTTTCTTT
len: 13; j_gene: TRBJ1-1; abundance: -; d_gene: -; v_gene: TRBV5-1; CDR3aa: CASSLRAGTEAFF; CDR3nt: TGCGCCAGCAGCCTTCGGGCGGGCACTGAAGCTTTCTTT
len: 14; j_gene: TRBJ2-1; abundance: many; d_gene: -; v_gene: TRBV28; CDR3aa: CASSALDRDNEQFF; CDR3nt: TGTGCCAGCAGCGCGCTTGACCGCGACAATGAGCAGTTCTTC
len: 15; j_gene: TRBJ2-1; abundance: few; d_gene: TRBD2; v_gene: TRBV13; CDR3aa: CASSLTSGRIDEQFF; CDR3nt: TGTGCCAGCAGCCTTACTAGCGGGAGAATCGATGAGCAGTTCTTC
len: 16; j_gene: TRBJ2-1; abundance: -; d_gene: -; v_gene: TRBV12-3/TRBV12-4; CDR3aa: CASSYGGPRSYNEQFF; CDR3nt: TGTGCCAGCAGTTATGGCGGGCCCCGCTCCTACAATGAGCAGTTCTTC
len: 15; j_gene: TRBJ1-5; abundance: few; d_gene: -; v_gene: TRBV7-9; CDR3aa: CASSLTENSNQPQHF; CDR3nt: TGTGCCAGCAGCTTAACAGAAAATAGCAATCAGCCCCAGCATTTT
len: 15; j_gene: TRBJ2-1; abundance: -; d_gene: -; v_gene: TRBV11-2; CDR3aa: CASSLNTGTSGGQFF; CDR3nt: TGTGCCAGCAGCCTCAATACCGGGACCTCTGGCGGGCAGTTCTTC
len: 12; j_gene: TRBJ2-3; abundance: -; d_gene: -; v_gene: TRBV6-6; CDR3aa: CASTRSTDTQYF; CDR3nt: TGTGCCAGCACGAGGAGCACAGATACGCAGTATTTT
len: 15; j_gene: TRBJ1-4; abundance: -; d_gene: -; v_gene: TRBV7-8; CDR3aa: CASSSRAATNEKLFF; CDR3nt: TGTGCCAGCAGCTCCAGAGCGGCAACTAATGAAAAACTGTTTTTT
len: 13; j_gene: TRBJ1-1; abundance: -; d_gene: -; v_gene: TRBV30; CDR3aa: CAWSVGGNTEAFF; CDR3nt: TGTGCCTGGAGTGTAGGCGGGAACACTGAAGCTTTCTTT
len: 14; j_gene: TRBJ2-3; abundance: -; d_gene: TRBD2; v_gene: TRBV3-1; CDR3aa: CASSQRLASDTQYF; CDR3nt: TGTGCCAGCAGCCAACGACTAGCGTCAGATACGCAGTATTTT
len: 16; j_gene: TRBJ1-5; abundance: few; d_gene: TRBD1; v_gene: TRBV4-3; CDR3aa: CASSQDVDRVWQPQHF; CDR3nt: TGCGCCAGCAGCCAAGATGTCGACAGGGTTTGGCAGCCCCAGCATTTT
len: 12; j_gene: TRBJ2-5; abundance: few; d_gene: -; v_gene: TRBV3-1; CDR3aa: CASSQGSETQYF; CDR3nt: TGTGCCAGCAGCCAAGGTAGTGAGACCCAGTACTTC
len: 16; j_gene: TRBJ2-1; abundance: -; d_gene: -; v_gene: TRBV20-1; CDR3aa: CSAPNPGGSSYNEQFF; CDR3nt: TGCAGTGCGCCGAACCCTGGAGGGAGCTCCTACAATGAGCAGTTCTTC
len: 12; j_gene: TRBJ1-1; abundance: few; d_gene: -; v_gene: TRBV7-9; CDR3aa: CASRGINTEAFF; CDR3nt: TGTGCCAGCAGGGGGATAAACACTGAAGCTTTCTTT
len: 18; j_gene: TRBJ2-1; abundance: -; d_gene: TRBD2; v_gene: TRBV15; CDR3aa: CATSRVGLAGGPGNEQFF; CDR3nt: TGTGCCACCAGCAGAGTCGGACTAGCGGGAGGGCCCGGCAATGAGCAGTTCTTC
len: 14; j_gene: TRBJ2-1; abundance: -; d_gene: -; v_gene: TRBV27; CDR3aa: CASSLPCSICEQFF; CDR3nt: TGTGCCAGCAGTTTACCATGTAGCATATGTGAGCAGTTCTTC
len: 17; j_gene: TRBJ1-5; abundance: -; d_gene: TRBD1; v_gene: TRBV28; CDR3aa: CASQPQGANLVDPPQHF; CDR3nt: TGTGCCAGCCAACCTCAGGGGGCGAATCTGGTGGATCCGCCCCAGCATTTT
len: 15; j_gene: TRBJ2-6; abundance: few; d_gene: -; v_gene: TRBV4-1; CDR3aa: CASSRGPVGANVLTF; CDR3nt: TGCGCCAGCAGCCGAGGGCCCGTGGGGGCCAACGTCCTGACTTTC
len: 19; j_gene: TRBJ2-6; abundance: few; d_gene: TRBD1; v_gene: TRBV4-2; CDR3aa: CASSLIRQGASSGANVLTF; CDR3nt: TGTGCCAGCAGCCTAATTCGACAGGGGGCCTCCTCTGGGGCCAACGTCCTGACTTTC
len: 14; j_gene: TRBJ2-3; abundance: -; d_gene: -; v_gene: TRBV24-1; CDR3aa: CATSVSVGVDTQYF; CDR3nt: TGTGCCACCAGTGTGTCAGTAGGGGTAGATACGCAGTATTTT
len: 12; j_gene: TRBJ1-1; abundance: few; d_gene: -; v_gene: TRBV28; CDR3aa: CASSNRVPEAFF; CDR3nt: TGTGCCAGCAGTAATAGGGTTCCTGAAGCTTTCTTT